The clone carrying this TCR beta chain has just a few counts. The antigen is not known. Other DNA sequences of this sample code for an identical CDR3. Thyroid surgery was preceded by no treatment in any patient. This sample was included in a study of metastatic and nonmetastatic thyroid tumors. Study in general: The authors compared repertoires across blood and tumor or nodule tissue from malignant and benign thyroid patients.

TCRdb reanalyzed the PCR reads via MiXCR. This sample has over 45,000 clones, with 22% found just once. There are 14 residues in the CDR3. V was pared by 3 bases and J by 2 bases, with 11 bases between. Points from the study as a whole: The reported finding was significantly higher TCR beta diversity in malignant thyroid tumors relative to benign nodules, in blood and tumor.

The chain has TRBV12-3 or TRBV12-4 and TRBJ2-7; D unresolved. Sample: blood. The clonotype originates from a male donor with papillary thyroid cancer or a benign thyroid nodule (not recorded which). Some clones in this sample may be carry-over from other donors' samples. CDR3 loop: CASSFGSAPYEQYF. The CDR3 DNA follows: TGTGCCAGCAGTTTCGGGTCAGCTCCCTACGAGCAGTACTTC.